This entry describes one TCR beta chain. Original handling: Amplification from reference gene primers served as the basis for estimated nucleated cell counts. Generated by immunoSEQ multiplex PCR, the TCRdb table keeps only in-frame clones and is missing some. V, J and clone size derive from that table, while D and trimming were established from the DNA sequence. The sample includes about 130,000 clones, approximately 80% of them seen just once. There are 14 residues in the CDR3. V was pared by 6 bases and J by 2 bases, with 5 bases of the junction left unmatched. Per germline, CDR1 MNHNY and CDR2 SVGAGI (reference sequence). The sample belongs to a study of blood T cell repertoires in COVID-19. Study background: Sites in the United States, Italy and Spain provided acute and convalescent COVID-19 samples. PBMCs, B-cell-depleted T cells, or T cells provided the cDNA or gDNA that made up the material.

The chain is built from TRBV6-6 and TRBJ1-1; 8 nucleotides match TRBD1. Sequenced sample: peripheral blood. This clonotype originated in a man aged 60 to 75 with acute or convalescent COVID-19. The CDR3 is CASRDRGGNTEAFF. The CDR3 nucleotides are TGTGCCAGCAGAGACAGGGGCGGTAACACTGAAGCTTTCTTT.